One T cell receptor beta chain is described in this entry. Germline-derived CDR1 and CDR2 are KGHSH and LQKENI. The CDR3 runs to 13 residues. Trimming took off 3 bases at V and 3 bases at J, with 6 bases between the two ends. TCRdb called the RT-PCR reads again in MiXCR, with one record for every CDR3 protein. The table records about 680,000 distinct CDR3 sequences, 13% to 15% of them present only once. The sequenced sample consisted of memory CD4+ T cells from blood. The clonotype was recovered from a female donor in good health, serving as a healthy control. The chain is built from TRBV18 and TRBJ2-1, with D possibly TRBD2 on 6 matching bases. CDR3 loop: CASSPEGYNEQFF. The CDR3 DNA sequence: TGTGCCAGCTCACCGGAGGGCTACAATGAGCAGTTCTTC.